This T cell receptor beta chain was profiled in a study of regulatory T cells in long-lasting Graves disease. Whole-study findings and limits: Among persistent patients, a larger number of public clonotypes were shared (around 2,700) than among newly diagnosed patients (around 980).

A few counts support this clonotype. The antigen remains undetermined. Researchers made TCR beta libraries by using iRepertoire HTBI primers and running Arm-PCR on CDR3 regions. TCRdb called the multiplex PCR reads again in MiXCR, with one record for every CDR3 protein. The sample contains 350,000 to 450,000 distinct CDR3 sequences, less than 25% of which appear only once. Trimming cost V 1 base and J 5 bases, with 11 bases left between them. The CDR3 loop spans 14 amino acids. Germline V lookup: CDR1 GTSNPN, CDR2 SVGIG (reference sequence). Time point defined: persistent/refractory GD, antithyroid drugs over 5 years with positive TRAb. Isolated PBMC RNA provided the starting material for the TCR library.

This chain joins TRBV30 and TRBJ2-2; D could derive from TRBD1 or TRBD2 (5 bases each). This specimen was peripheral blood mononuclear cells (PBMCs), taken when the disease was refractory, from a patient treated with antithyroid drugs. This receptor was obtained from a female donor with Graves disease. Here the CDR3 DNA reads TGTGCCTGGAGTGGAGGGGCTGAAACCGGGGAGCTGTTTTTT. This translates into CAWSGGAETGELFF.